Presented here are 9 T cell receptor beta chains from one specimen sequenced in a study of early T cells in non-severe SARS-CoV-2 infection. TCRdb re-called the 5' RACE reads through MiXCR, storing one row per CDR3 protein. The sample lists around 83,000 distinct CDR3 sequences; about 9.4% were seen once. The sequences come from whole blood, collected at baseline. All receptors come from an adult who was a healthcare worker with PCR-confirmed SARS-CoV-2 infection or an uninfected control (not recorded which).

V gene TRBV20-1 combines with J gene TRBJ2-5; TRBD1 might be the D (5 bases). There are 14 residues in the CDR3. Deletions cut 3 bases from V and 2 bases from J, with 13 bases between. Germline V CDR1 and CDR2: DFQATT, SNEGSKA (reference sequence). DNA of the CDR3: TGCAGTGCTAGTAGCCGGCCAGGGCAAGAGACCCAGTACTTC. It translates to CSASSRPGQETQYF.

This clonotype was counted many times. V is TRBV12-3 or TRBV12-4 and J is TRBJ2-1; D is unclear. Trimming took off 7 bases at V and 4 bases at J, with 11 bases between the two ends. This CDR3 has 13 residues. CDR3 protein: CASNRQEYNEQFF. In DNA, the CDR3 is TGTGCCAGCAATCGCCAGGAATACAATGAGCAGTTCTTC.

The chain joins TRBV20-1 to TRBJ2-5, with TRBD1 matching over 7 bases. V lost 5 bases to trimming and J lost 3 bases; unmatched junction nucleotides: 6. Germline CDR1 DFQATT, CDR2 SNEGSKA (reference sequence). There are 13 residues in the CDR3. CDR3 sequence (DNA): TGCAGTGCTCCGGGACAGAATAAAGAGACCCAGTACTTC. It codes for CSAPGQNKETQYF.

This clonotype was recorded many times. V and J are TRBV7-9 and TRBJ1-4; D gene unclear. Germline assignment: CDR1 SEHNR and CDR2 FQNEAQ (reference sequence). This CDR3 contains 17 residues. V was cut by 2 bases and J by 5 bases, with 18 bases left in between. The CDR3 sequence is CASSLLDSTAYNEKLFF. CDR3 DNA sequence: TGTGCCAGCAGCTTACTCGATTCAACAGCTTACAATGAAAAACTGTTTTTT.

This clonotype was recorded at least ten times. This sequence joins TRBV3-1 and TRBJ2-5, with TRBD2 identical over 10 bases. This CDR3 comprises 15 residues. V gave up 5 bases and J gave up 1 base; unmatched junction bases: 4. Per germline, CDR1 LGHDT and CDR2 YNNKEL (reference sequence). The CDR3 DNA reads as TGTGCCAGCAGCGCGAGGACTAGCGGCCAAGAGACCCAGTACTTC. Amino acids: CASSARTSGQETQYF.

This clonotype appeared many times. Written as DNA, the CDR3 is TGTGCCAGCAGCTTGACATTTTACGAGCAGTACTTC. Its protein product is CASSLTFYEQYF. The chain employs TRBV7-9 and TRBJ2-7; the D is unclear. The V gene lost 3 bases and the J gene lost 4 bases, with 7 bases spanning the gap. The germline gives CDR1 SEHNR, CDR2 FQNEAQ (reference sequence). The CDR3 has 12 amino acids.

V gene TRBV7-6 combines with J gene TRBJ2-5, with D tentatively TRBD2 (6 bases). Germline CDR1 SGHVS, CDR2 FNYEAQ. The CDR3 is 14 amino acids. V gave up 2 bases and J gave up 2 bases, with 9 bases separating them. This CDR3 is CASSLTSTQETQYF. In DNA, the CDR3 is TGTGCCAGCAGCTTAACTAGCACGCAAGAGACCCAGTACTTC.

This clonotype was detected only a few times. V gene TRBV28 combines with J gene TRBJ2-7, with a possible D match to TRBD1 (5 bases). Trimming took off 3 bases at V and 4 bases at J, with 13 bases between the two ends. CDR1 and CDR2 (germline): MDHEN, SYDVKM. The CDR3 is made up of 14 amino acids. For the CDR3, the DNA is TGTGCCAGCAGTTTCACCCAGGGTCTGTACGAGCAGTACTTC. Translating gives CASSFTQGLYEQYF.

This chain links TRBV20-1 with TRBJ2-7; no definite D call. In germline, CDR1 is DFQATT, CDR2 SNEGSKA (reference sequence). The V and J ends lost 3 bases and 4 bases respectively, with 10 bases between them. The CDR3 is 12 residues long. The CDR3 DNA follows: TGCAGTGCTAGTTCACAGATATACGAGCAGTACTTC. It codes for CSASSQIYEQYF.